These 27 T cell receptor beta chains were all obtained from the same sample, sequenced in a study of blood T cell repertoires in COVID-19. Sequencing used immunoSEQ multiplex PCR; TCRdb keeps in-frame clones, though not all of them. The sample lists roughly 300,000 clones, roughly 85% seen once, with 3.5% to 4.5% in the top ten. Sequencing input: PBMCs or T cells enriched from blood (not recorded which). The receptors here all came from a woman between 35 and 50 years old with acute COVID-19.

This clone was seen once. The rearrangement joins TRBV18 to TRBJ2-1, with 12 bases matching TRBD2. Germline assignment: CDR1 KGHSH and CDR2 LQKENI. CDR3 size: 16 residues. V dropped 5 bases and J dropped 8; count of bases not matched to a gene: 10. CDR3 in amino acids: CASSALLAGGMDEQFF. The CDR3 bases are TGTGCCAGCTCAGCGCTCCTAGCGGGGGGGATGGATGAGCAGTTCTTC.

CDR3 loop: CASANDRGPTEAFF. As DNA, the CDR3 is TGTGCCAGCGCGAACGACAGGGGGCCCACTGAAGCTTTCTTT. V is TRBV6-5 and J is TRBJ1-1, with TRBD1 matching over 10 bases. The V gene's germline CDR1 is MNHEY and CDR2 SVGAGI. The CDR3 sequence is 14 residues long. J gave up 4 bases and V 8 bases, and 7 bases lay outside the gene matches.

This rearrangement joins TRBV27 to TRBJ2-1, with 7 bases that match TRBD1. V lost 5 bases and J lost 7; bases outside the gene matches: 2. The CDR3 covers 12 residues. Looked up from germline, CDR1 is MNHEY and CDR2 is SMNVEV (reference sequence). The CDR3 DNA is TGTGCCAGCAGTCAACAGGGGAATGAGCAGTTCTTC. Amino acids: CASSQQGNEQFF.

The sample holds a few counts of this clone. CDR3 sequence: CASSLPTVQPQHF. The DNA for the CDR3 is TGTGCCAGCAGCTTGCCCACGGTTCAGCCCCAGCATTTT. This chain joins TRBV7-2 and TRBJ1-5; the D is unclear. The CDR3 is made up of 13 amino acids. V shed 3 bases and J shed 6 bases, with 9 bases lying between them. Germline-derived CDR1 and CDR2 are SGHTA and FQGNSA.

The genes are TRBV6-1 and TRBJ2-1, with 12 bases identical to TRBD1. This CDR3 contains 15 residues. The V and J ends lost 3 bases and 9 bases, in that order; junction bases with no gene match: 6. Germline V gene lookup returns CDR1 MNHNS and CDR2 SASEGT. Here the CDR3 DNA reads TGTGCCAGCAGTGATCGGGACAGGGGGCCGGTTGAGCAGTTCTTC. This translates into CASSDRDRGPVEQFF.

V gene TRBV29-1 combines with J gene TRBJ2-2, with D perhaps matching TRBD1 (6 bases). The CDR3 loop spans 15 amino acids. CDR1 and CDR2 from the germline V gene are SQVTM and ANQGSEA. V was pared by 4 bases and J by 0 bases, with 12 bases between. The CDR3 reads CSVGGGEANTGELFF. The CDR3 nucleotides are TGCAGCGTTGGAGGGGGAGAGGCGAACACCGGGGAGCTGTTTTTT.

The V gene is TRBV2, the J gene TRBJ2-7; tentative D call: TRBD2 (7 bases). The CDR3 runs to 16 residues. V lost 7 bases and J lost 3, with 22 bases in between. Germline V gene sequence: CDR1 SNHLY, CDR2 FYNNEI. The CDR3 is CASKGGTWTAYYEQYF. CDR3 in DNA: TGTGCCAGCAAGGGGGGGACGTGGACAGCGTACTACGAGCAGTACTTC.

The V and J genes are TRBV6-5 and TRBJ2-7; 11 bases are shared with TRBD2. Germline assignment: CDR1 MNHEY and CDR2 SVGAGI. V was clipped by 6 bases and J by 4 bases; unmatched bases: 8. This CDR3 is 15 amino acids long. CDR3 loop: CASSLTSGGRYEQYF. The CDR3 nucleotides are TGTGCCAGCAGCTTAACTAGCGGGGGACGATACGAGCAGTACTTC.

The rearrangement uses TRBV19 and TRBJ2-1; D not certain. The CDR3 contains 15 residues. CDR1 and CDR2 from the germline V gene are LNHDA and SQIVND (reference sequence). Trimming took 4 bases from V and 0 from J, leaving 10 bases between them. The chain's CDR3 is CASSTTSSSYNEQFF. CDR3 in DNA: TGTGCCAGTAGTACTACTTCTAGCTCCTACAATGAGCAGTTCTTC.

CDR3 DNA sequence: TGTGCCAGCAGCTTAAGAACAGGCGGCCAGCCCCAGCATTTT. Its protein product is CASSLRTGGQPQHF. The chain combines TRBV7-2 with TRBJ1-5; possibly TRBD1 for D (5 bases). Germline CDR1 and CDR2: SGHTA and FQGNSA. V lost 2 bases to trimming and J lost 7 bases, with 12 bases between them. CDR3 size: 14 residues.

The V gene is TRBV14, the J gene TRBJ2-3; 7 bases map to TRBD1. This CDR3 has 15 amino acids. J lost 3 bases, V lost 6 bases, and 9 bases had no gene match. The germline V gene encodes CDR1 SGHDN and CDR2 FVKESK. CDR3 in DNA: TGTGCCAGCAGGCGTGACAGGGATCCGACAGATACGCAGTATTTT. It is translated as CASRRDRDPTDTQYF.

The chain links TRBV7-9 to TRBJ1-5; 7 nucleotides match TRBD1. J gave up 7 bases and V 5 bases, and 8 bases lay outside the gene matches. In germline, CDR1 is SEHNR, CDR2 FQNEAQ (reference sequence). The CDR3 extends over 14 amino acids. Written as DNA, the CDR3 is TGTGCCAGCAGCCCCGCAGGGGGGCCCCAGCCCCAGCATTTT. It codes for CASSPAGGPQPQHF.

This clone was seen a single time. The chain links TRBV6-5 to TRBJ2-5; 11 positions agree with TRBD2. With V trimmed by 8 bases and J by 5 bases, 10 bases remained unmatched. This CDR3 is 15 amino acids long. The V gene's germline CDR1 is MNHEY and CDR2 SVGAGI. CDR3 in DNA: TGTGCCAGCGGGGGTAGCGGGAGGGGTCAGGAGACCCAGTACTTC. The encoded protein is CASGGSGRGQETQYF.

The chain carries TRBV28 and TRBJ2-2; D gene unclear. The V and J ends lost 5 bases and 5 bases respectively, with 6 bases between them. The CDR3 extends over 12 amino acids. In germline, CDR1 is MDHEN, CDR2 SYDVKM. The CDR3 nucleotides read TGTGCCAGCAGTCCTAGGACCGGGGAGCTGTTTTTT. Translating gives CASSPRTGELFF.

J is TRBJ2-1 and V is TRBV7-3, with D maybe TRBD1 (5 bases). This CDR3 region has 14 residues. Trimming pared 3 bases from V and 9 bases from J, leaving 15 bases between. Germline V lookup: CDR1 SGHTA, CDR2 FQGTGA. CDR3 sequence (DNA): TGTGCCAGCAGCTTTCAGGGTGATATTGGTGAGCAGTTCTTC. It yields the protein CASSFQGDIGEQFF.

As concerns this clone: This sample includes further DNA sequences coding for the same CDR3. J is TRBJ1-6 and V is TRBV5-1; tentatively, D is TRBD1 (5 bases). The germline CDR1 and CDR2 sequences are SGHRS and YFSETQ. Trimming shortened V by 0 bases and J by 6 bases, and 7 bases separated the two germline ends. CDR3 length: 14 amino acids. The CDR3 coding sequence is TGCGCCAGCAGCTTGGGCCAGGGTAATTCACCCCTCCACTTT. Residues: CASSLGQGNSPLHF.

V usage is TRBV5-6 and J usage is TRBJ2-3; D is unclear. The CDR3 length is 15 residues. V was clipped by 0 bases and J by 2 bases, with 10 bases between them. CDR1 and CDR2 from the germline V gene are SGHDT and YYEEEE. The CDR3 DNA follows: TGTGCCAGCAGCTTGGGATTTCCAGACACAGATACGCAGTATTTT. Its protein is CASSLGFPDTDTQYF.

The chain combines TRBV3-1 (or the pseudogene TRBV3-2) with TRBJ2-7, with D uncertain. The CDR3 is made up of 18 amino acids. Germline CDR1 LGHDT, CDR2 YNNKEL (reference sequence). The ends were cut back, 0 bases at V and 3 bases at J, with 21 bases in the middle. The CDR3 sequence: CASSQDFMAWFAYYEQYF. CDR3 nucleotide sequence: TGTGCCAGCAGCCAAGATTTTATGGCTTGGTTCGCATACTACGAGCAGTACTTC.

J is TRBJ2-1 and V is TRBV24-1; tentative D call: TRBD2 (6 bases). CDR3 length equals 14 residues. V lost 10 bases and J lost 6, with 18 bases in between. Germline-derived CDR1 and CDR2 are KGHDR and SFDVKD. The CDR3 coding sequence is TGTGCCACGGCGGAGGGGCCGACTTTCAATGAGCAGTTCTTC. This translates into CATAEGPTFNEQFF.

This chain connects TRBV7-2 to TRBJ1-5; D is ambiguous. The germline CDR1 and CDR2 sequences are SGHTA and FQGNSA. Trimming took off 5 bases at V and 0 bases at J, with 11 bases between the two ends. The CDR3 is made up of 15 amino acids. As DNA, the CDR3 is TGTGCCAGCAGCACGTACGGTTATAGCAATCAGCCCCAGCATTTT. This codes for CASSTYGYSNQPQHF.

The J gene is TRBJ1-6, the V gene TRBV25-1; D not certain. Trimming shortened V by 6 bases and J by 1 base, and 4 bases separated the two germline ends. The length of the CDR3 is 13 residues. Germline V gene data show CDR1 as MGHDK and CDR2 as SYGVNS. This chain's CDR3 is CASRLSYNSPLHF. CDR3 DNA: TGTGCCAGCAGATTATCCTATAATTCACCCCTCCACTTT.

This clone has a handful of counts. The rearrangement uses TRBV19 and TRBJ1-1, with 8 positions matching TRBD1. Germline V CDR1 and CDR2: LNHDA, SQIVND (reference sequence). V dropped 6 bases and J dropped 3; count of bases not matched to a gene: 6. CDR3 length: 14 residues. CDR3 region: CASSSTGVDTEAFF. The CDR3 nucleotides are TGTGCCAGTAGCTCGACAGGGGTAGACACTGAAGCTTTCTTT.

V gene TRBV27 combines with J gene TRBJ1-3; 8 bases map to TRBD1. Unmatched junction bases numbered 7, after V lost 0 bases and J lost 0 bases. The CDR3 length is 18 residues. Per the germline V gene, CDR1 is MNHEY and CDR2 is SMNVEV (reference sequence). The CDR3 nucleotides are TGTGCCAGCAGTTTATCTCTGACAGGGGTCCGCTCTGGAAACACCATATATTTT. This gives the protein CASSLSLTGVRSGNTIYF.

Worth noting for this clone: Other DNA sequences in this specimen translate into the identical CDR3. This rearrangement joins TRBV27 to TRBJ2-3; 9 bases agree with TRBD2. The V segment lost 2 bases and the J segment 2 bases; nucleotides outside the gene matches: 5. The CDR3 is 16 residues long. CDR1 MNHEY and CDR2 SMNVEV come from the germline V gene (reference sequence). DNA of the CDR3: TGTGCCAGCAGTTTACGGCTAGCGGGGAACACAGATACGCAGTATTTT. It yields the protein CASSLRLAGNTDTQYF.

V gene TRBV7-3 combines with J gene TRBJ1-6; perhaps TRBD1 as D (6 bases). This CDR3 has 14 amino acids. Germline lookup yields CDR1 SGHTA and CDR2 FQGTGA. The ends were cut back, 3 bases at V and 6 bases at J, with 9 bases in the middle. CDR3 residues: CASSFQGRNSPLHF. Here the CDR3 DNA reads TGTGCCAGCAGCTTCCAGGGGCGTAATTCACCCCTCCACTTT.

CDR3: CASSPGFAGEAFF. The CDR3 DNA reads as TGTGCCAGCTCACCAGGTTTTGCGGGAGAAGCTTTCTTT. This chain connects TRBV18 to TRBJ1-1; D unclear. This CDR3 region has 13 residues. V lost 2 bases to trimming and J lost 8 bases, with 12 bases between them. The germline V gene has CDR1 KGHSH and CDR2 LQKENI.

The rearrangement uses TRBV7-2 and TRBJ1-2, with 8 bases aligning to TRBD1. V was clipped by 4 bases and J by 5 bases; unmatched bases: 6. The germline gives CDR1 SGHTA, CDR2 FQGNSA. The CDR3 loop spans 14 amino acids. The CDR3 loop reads CASSSGTGRYGYTF. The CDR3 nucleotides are TGTGCCAGCAGCTCCGGGACAGGAAGGTATGGCTACACCTTC.